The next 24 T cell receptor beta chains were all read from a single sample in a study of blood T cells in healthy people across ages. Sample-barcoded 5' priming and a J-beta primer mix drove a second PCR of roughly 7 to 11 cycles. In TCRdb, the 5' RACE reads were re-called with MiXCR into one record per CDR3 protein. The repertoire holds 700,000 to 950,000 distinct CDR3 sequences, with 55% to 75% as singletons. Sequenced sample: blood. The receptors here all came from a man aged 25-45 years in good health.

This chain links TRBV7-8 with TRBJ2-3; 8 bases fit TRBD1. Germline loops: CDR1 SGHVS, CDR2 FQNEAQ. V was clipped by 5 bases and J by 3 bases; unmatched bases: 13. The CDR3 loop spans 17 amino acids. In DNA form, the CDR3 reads TGTGCCAGCAGCCAAGACCCGACAGGGGTCTTGACAGATACGCAGTATTTT. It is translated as CASSQDPTGVLTDTQYF.

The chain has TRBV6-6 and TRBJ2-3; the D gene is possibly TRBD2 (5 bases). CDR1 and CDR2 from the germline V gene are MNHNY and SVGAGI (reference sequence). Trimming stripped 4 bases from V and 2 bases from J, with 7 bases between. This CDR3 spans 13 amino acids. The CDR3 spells CASSWTDTDTQYF. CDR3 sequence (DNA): TGTGCCAGCAGTTGGACTGACACAGATACGCAGTATTTT.

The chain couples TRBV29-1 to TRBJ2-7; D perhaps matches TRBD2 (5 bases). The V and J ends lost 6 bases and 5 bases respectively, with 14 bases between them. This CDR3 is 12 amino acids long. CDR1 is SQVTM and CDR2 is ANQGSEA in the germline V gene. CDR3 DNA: TGCAGCGTCCGAACCGGACTTGACGAGCAGTACTTC. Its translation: CSVRTGLDEQYF.

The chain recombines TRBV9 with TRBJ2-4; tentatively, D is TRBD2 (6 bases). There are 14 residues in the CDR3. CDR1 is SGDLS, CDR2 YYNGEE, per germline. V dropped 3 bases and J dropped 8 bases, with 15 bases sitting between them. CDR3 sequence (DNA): TGTGCCAGCAGCGGGGGGGATCACGAAGACATTCAGTACTTC. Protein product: CASSGGDHEDIQYF.

CDR3 DNA sequence: TGTGCCAGCAGTGGACAGGGAGAAAATGGCTACACCTTC. Protein: CASSGQGENGYTF. The chain links TRBV27 to TRBJ1-2; 8 bases agree with TRBD1. The CDR3 has 13 amino acids. V gave up 5 bases and J gave up 6 bases; unmatched junction bases: 5. Germline CDR1 reads MNHEY; CDR2 reads SMNVEV (reference sequence).

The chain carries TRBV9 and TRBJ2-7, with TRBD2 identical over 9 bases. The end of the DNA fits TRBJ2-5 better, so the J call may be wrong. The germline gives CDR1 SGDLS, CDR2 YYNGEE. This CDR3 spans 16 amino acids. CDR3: CASSPLAGHFRETQYF. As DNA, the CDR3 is TGTGCCAGCAGCCCACTAGCGGGTCATTTCCGGGAGACCCAGTACTTC.

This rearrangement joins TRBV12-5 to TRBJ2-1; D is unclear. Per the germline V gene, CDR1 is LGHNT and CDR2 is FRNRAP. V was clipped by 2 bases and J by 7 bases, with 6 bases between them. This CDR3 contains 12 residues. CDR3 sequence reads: CASGLWVNEQFF. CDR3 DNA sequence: TGTGCTAGTGGTTTGTGGGTTAATGAGCAGTTCTTC.

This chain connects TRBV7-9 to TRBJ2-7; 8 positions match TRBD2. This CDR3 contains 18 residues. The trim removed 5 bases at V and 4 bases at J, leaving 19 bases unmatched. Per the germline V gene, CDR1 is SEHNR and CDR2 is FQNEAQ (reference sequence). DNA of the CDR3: TGTGCCAGCAGCCCTCCAGCGGGAGAGGGGACTCGGGGGTACGAGCAGTACTTC. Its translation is CASSPPAGEGTRGYEQYF.

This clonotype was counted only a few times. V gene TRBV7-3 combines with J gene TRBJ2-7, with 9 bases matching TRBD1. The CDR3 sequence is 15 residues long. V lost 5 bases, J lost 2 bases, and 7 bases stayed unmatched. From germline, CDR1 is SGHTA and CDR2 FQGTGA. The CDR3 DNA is TGTGCCAGCAGCCCGGGGACAGGGCGAACCTACGAGCAGTACTTC. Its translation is CASSPGTGRTYEQYF.

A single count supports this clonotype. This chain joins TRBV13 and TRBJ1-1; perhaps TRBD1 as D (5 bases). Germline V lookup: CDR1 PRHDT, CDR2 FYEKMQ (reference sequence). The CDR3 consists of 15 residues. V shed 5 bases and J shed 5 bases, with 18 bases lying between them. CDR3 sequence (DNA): TGTGCCAGCAGCCACGCTCAGGGTAGTCGAACTGAAGCTTTCTTT. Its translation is CASSHAQGSRTEAFF.

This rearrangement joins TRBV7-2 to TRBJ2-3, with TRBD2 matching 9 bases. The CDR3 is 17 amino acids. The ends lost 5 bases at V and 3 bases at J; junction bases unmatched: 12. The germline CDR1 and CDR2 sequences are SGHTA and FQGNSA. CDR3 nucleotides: TGTGCCAGCAGCCCCGTGGTGGGAAGCGGGGGGACAGATACGCAGTATTTT. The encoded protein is CASSPVVGSGGTDTQYF.

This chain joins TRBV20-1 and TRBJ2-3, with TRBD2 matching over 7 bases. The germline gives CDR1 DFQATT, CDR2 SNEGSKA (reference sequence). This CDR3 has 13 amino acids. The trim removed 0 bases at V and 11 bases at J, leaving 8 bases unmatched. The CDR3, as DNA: TGCAGTGCTAGAGAAGAAGCGGGGCCTAGGCAGTATTTT. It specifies CSAREEAGPRQYF.

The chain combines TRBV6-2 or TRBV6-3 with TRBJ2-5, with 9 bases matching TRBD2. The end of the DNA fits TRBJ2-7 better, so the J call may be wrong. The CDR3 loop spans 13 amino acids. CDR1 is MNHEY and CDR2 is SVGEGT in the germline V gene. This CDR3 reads CATDSGGYYEQYF. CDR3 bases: TGTGCCACCGATAGCGGGGGTTACTACGAGCAGTACTTC.

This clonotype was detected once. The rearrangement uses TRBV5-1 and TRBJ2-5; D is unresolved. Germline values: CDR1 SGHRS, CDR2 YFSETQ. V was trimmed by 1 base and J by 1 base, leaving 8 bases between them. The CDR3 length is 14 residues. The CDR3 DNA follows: TGCGCCAGCAGCTTGTCACAGCCCCAAGAGACCCAGTACTTC. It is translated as CASSLSQPQETQYF.

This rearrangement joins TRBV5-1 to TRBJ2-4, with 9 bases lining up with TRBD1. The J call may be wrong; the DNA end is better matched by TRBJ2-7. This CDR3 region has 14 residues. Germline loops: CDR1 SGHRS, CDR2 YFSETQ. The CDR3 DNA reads TGCGCCAGCAGCAACACAGGGGGCGCCTACGAGCAGTACTTC. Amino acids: CASSNTGGAYEQYF.

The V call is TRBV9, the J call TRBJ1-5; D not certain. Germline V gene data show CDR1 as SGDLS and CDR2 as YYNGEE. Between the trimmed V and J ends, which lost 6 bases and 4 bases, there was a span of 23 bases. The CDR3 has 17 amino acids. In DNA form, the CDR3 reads TGTGCCAGCATAGTGTCGGAAAGGCAGACGAAAAATCAGCCCCAGCATTTT. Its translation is CASIVSERQTKNQPQHF.

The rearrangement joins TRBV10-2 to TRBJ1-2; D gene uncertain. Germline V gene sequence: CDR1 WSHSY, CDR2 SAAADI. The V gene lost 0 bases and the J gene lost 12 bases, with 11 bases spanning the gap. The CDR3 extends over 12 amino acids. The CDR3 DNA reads TGCGCCAGCAGTGAGTCCCTTCGGCCCCACACCTTC. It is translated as CASSESLRPHTF.

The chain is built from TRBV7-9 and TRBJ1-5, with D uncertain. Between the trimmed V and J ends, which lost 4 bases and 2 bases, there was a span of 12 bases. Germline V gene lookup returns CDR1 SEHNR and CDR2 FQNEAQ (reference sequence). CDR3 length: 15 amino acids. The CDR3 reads CASSSGRVGNQPQHF. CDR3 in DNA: TGTGCCAGCAGCTCCGGACGGGTGGGCAATCAGCCCCAGCATTTT. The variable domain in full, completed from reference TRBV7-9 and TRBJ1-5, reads DTGVSQNPRHKITKRGQNVTFRCDPISEHNRLYWYRQTLGQGPEFLTYFQNEAQLEKSRLLSDRFSAERPKGSFSTLEIQRTEQGDSAMYLCASSSGRVGNQPQHFGDGTRLSIL.

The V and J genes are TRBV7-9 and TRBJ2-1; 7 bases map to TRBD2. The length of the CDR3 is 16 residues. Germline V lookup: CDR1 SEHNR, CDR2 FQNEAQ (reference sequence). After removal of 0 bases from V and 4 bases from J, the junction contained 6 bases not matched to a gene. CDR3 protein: CASSLAGGVRYNEQFF. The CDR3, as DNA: TGTGCCAGCAGCTTAGCGGGAGGGGTAAGATACAATGAGCAGTTCTTC. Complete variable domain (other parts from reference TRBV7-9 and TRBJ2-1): DTGVSQNPRHKITKRGQNVTFRCDPISEHNRLYWYRQTLGQGPEFLTYFQNEAQLEKSRLLSDRFSAERPKGSFSTLEIQRTEQGDSAMYLCASSLAGGVRYNEQFFGPGTRLTVL.

CDR3 sequence reads: CASSHPTRTGTVASEQFF. The DNA for the CDR3 is TGTGCCAGCAGCCACCCAACCCGAACCGGGACAGTCGCCAGTGAGCAGTTCTTC. The chain carries TRBV7-9 and TRBJ2-1, with 7 bases that match TRBD1. CDR3 size: 18 residues. V was clipped by 5 bases and J by 9 bases; unmatched bases: 22. Germline V CDR1 and CDR2: SEHNR, FQNEAQ (reference sequence).

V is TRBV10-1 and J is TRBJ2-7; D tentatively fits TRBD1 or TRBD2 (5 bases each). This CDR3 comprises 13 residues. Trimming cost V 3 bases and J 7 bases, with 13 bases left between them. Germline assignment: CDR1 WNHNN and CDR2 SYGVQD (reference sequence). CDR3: CASSESGTGEQYF. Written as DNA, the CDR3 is TGCGCCAGCAGTGAATCCGGGACGGGGGAGCAGTACTTC.

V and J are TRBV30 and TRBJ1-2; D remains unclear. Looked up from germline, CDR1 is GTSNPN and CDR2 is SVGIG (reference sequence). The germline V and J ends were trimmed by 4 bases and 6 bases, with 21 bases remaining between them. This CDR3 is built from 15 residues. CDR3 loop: CAWISRVLELDGYTF. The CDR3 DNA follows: TGTGCCTGGATTTCTAGAGTCTTAGAGTTGGATGGCTACACCTTC.

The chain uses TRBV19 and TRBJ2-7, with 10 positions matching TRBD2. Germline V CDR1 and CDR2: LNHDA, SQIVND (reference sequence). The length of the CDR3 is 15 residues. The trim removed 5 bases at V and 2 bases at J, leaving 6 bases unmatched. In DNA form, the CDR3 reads TGTGCCAGTAGTCGGCTAGCGGGAGAAACCTACGAGCAGTACTTC. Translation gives CASSRLAGETYEQYF.

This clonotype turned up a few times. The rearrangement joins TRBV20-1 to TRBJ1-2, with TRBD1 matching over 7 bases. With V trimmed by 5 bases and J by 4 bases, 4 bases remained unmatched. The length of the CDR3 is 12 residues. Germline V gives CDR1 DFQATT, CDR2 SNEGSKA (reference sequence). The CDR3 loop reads CSASGQIYGYTF. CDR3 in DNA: TGCAGTGCTTCGGGACAGATCTATGGCTACACCTTC.